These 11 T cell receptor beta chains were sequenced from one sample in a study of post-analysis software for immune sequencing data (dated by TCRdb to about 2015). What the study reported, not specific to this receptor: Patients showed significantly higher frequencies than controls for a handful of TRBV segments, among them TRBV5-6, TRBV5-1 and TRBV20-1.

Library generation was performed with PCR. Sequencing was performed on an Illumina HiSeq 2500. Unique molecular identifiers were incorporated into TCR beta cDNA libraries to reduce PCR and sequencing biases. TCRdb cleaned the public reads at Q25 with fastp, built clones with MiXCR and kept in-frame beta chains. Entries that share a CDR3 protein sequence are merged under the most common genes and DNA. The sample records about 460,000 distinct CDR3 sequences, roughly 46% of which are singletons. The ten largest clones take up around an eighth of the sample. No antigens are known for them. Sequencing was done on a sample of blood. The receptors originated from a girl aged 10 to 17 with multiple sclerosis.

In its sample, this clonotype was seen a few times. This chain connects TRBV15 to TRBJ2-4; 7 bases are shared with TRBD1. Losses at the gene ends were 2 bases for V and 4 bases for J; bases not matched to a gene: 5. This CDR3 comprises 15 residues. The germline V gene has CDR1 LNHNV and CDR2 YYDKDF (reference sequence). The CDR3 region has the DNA TGTGCCACCAGCAGAACTACAGGGGCTAAAAACATTCAGTACTTC. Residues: CATSRTTGAKNIQYF.

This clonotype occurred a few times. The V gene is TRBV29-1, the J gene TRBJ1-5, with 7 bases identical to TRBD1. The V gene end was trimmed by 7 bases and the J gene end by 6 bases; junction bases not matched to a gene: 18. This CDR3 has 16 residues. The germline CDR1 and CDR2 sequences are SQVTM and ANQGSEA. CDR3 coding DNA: TGCAGCGCGTTGGACTCCGGGACAGATCCTATTCAGCCCCAGCATTTT. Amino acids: CSALDSGTDPIQPQHF.

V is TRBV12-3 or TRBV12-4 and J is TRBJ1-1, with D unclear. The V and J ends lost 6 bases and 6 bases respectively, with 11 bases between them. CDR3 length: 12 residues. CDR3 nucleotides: TGTGCCAGCAGCCCCGTGGACTCTGAAGCTTTCTTT. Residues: CASSPVDSEAFF.

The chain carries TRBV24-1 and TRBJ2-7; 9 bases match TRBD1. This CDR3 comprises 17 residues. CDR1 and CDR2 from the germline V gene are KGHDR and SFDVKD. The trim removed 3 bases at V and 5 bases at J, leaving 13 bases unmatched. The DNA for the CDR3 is TGTGCCACCAGTGATCCCCGGGGACAGGGCTCGGTCCACGAGCAGTACTTC. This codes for CATSDPRGQGSVHEQYF.

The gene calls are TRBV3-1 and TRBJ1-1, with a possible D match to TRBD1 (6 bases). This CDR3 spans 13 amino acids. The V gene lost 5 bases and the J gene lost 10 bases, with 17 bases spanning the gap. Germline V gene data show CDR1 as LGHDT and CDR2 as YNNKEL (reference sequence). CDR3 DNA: TGTGCCAGCAGCTCTACGGCAGGGGAAGGAGCTTTCTTT. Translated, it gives CASSSTAGEGAFF.

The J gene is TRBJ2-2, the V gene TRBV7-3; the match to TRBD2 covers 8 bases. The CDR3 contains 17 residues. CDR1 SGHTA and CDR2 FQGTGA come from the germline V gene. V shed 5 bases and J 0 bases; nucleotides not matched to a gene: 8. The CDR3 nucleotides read TGTGCCAGCAGCAAACCTCCGGGGGGGGCGAACACCGGGGAGCTGTTTTTT. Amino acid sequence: CASSKPPGGANTGELFF.

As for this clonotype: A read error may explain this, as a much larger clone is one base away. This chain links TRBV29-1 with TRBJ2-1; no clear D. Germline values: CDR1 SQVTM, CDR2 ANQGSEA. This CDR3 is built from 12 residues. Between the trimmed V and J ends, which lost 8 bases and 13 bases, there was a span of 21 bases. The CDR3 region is CSLRGAQETQFF. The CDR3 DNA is TGCAGCCTACGAGGAGCTCAAGAGACCCAGTTCTTC.

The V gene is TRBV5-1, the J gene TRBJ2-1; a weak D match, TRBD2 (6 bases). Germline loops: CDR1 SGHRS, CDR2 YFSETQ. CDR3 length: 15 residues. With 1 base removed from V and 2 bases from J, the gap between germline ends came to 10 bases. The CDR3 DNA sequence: TGCGCCAGCAGCTTGTGGGGAGGTCCCTACAATGAGCAGTTCTTC. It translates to CASSLWGGPYNEQFF. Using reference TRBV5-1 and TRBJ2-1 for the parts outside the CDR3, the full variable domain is KAGVTQTPRYLIKTRGQQVTLSCSPISGHRSVSWYQQTPGQGLQFLFEYFSETQRNKGNFPGRFSGRQFSNSRSEMNVSTLELGDSALYLCASSLWGGPYNEQFFGPGTRLTVL.

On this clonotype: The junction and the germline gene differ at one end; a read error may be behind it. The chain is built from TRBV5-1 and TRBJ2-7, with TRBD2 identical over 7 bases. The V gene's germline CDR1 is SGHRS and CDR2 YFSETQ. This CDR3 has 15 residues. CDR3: CASSLGGSANYEQYF. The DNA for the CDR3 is TGCGCCAGCAGCTTGGGCGGGAGTGCGAACTACGAGCAATACTTC.

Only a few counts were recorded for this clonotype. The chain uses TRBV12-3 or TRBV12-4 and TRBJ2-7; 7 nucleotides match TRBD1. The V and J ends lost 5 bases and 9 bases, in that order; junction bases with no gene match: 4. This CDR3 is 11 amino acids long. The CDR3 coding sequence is TGTGCCAGCAGTGAAAACAGGGGGCAGTACTTC. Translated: CASSENRGQYF.

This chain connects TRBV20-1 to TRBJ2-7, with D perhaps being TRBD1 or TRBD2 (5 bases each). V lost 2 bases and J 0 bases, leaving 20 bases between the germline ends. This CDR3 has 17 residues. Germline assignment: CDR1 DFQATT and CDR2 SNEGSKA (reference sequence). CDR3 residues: CSARLRVNWGPSYEQYF. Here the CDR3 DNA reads TGCAGTGCTAGACTACGTGTGAATTGGGGACCCTCCTACGAGCAGTACTTC.